This entry lists 29 T cell receptor beta chains sequenced from one sample in a study of T-cell reconstitution after alpha-beta-depleted transplantation in children. Preparing the TCRbeta library involved the use of unique molecular identifiers. Using its own MiXCR run on the PCR reads, TCRdb lists one record per CDR3 protein. The sample records 640,000 or so distinct CDR3 sequences, around 16% being singletons. Sequencing was performed on PBMCs from the stem cell graft donor, taken from the stem cell graft. These receptors all come from a human donor who donated a stem cell graft to a child with acute myeloid leukemia.

This clonotype has at least ten counts. This sequence joins TRBV13 and TRBJ2-7; D not certain. Germline assignment: CDR1 PRHDT and CDR2 FYEKMQ (reference sequence). Trimming took 2 bases from V and 2 from J, leaving 7 bases between them. The CDR3 runs 13 residues. CDR3 bases: TGTGCCAGCAGCTTATTTCAAACCTACGAGCAGTACTTC. It yields the protein CASSLFQTYEQYF.

A single count supports this clonotype. The chain couples TRBV5-5 to TRBJ1-1; D is possibly TRBD1 (6 bases). Trimming took off 2 bases at V and 1 base at J, with 15 bases between the two ends. Germline CDR1 and CDR2: SGHKS and YYEKEE (reference sequence). The CDR3 contains 16 residues. CDR3 DNA sequence: TGTGCCAGCAGCTTTGGGGGCGTAGGGGCGAACACTGAAGCTTTCTTT. Translation: CASSFGGVGANTEAFF.

This sequence joins TRBV12-3 or TRBV12-4 and TRBJ1-5; TRBD1 is a possible D gene (5 bases). V was shortened by 8 bases and J by 7 bases, with 24 bases between the two germline ends. This CDR3 contains 16 residues. The CDR3 region has the DNA TGTGCCAGCTCATTCCGGTCCCAAGGGACCGAGCAGCCCCAGCATTTT. Translated: CASSFRSQGTEQPQHF.

CDR3 protein: CASSLQTGNTEAFF. The CDR3 region has the DNA TGTGCCAGCAGCCTACAAACAGGGAACACTGAAGCTTTCTTT. The V gene is TRBV7-9, the J gene TRBJ1-1, with a tentative D call TRBD1 (5 bases). CDR1 and CDR2 (germline): SEHNR, FQNEAQ (reference sequence). The CDR3 has 14 residues. V was clipped by 5 bases and J by 1 base, with 11 bases between them.

This clonotype was observed many times. The chain carries TRBV12-3 or TRBV12-4 and TRBJ1-1; D not certain. Trimming removed 8 bases at V and 1 base at J, with 14 bases between. This CDR3 region has 14 residues. Here the CDR3 reads CASASQASNTEAFF. The CDR3 DNA reads as TGTGCCAGCGCCTCGCAGGCCTCGAACACTGAAGCTTTCTTT.

This clonotype has just a few counts. The rearrangement joins TRBV7-2 to TRBJ2-7; possibly TRBD1 or TRBD2 for D (6 bases each). CDR3 length: 14 residues. V shed 5 bases and J shed 6 bases, with 17 bases lying between them. Germline V lookup: CDR1 SGHTA, CDR2 FQGNSA. CDR3 coding DNA: TGTGCCAGCAGCCCGGGTGGGGGGCAAGTCGAGCAGTACTTC. Its translation is CASSPGGGQVEQYF.

The V and J genes are TRBV12-3 or TRBV12-4 and TRBJ1-1, with a weak D call TRBD1 (5 bases). Deletions cut 5 bases from V and 5 bases from J, with 21 bases between. This CDR3 contains 16 residues. The DNA of the CDR3 is TGTGCCAGCAGTCACCGGGACCTCGATACTCAAACTGAAGCTTTCTTT. It codes for CASSHRDLDTQTEAFF.

This clonotype has at least ten counts. The J gene is TRBJ2-3, the V gene TRBV7-9; 10 bases match TRBD2. Trimming took 3 bases from V and 4 from J; bases not matched to a gene: 4. The CDR3 totals 15 residues. Germline V gene lookup returns CDR1 SEHNR and CDR2 FQNEAQ (reference sequence). CDR3: CASSLASGGSDTQYF. The CDR3 nucleotides are TGTGCCAGCAGCTTGGCTAGCGGGGGTTCAGATACGCAGTATTTT.

Ten or more counts support this clonotype. This chain links TRBV5-4 with TRBJ2-1; 10 nucleotides agree with TRBD2. The germline gives CDR1 SGHNT, CDR2 YYREEE (reference sequence). V was pared by 4 bases and J by 0 bases, with 7 bases of the junction left unmatched. This CDR3 region has 17 residues. In nucleotides, the CDR3 is TGTGCCAGCAGCCCTACTAGCGGGGTAAGCTCCTACAATGAGCAGTTCTTC. This translates into CASSPTSGVSSYNEQFF. The variable domain in full, completed from reference TRBV5-4 and TRBJ2-1, reads ETGVTQSPTHLIKTRGQQVTLRCSSQSGHNTVSWYQQALGQGPQFIFQYYREEENGRGNFPPRFSGLQFPNYSSELNVNALELDDSALYLCASSPTSGVSSYNEQFFGPGTRLTVL.

This clonotype was seen at least ten times. V usage is TRBV7-2 and J usage is TRBJ1-1; D gene ambiguous. The germline V gene encodes CDR1 SGHTA and CDR2 FQGNSA. Trimming cost V 4 bases and J 3 bases, with 9 bases left between them. The CDR3 spans 13 residues. As DNA, the CDR3 is TGTGCCAGCAGCTACGGTAGCGACACTGAAGCTTTCTTT. It specifies CASSYGSDTEAFF.

This chain joins TRBV15 and TRBJ1-1; D uncertain. V was trimmed by 0 bases and J by 1 base, leaving 12 bases between them. The CDR3 spans 16 residues. Looked up from germline, CDR1 is LNHNV and CDR2 is YYDKDF (reference sequence). In nucleotides, the CDR3 is TGTGCCACCAGCAGAGATCTCCCTTCAGCGAACACTGAAGCTTTCTTT. Protein sequence: CATSRDLPSANTEAFF.

J is TRBJ2-4 and V is TRBV13; D perhaps matches TRBD1 (6 bases). CDR1 and CDR2 (germline): PRHDT, FYEKMQ (reference sequence). V was cut by 5 bases and J by 0 bases, with 14 bases left in between. The CDR3 spans 16 residues. DNA of the CDR3: TGTGCCAGCAGCGTACAGGGCTTAGAAGCCAAAAACATTCAGTACTTC. Its translation: CASSVQGLEAKNIQYF.

V usage is TRBV28 and J usage is TRBJ2-3; 14 nucleotides line up with TRBD2. Trimming removed 5 bases from V and 4 bases from J; junction bases left unmatched: 8. CDR3 length: 17 residues. Germline V gene data show CDR1 as MDHEN and CDR2 as SYDVKM. As DNA, the CDR3 is TGTGCCAGCAGTGCGACTAGCGGGGGGGCAGATTCAGATACGCAGTATTTT. Amino acid sequence: CASSATSGGADSDTQYF.

The chain employs TRBV5-1 and TRBJ1-6; D possibly corresponds to TRBD1 (5 bases). CDR1 and CDR2 (germline): SGHRS, YFSETQ. Trimming removed 5 bases at V and 7 bases at J, with 10 bases between. The CDR3 has 13 amino acids. The CDR3 loop is CASRGLTNSPLHF. DNA of the CDR3: TGCGCCAGCAGGGGACTTACCAATTCACCCCTCCACTTT.

This chain links TRBV7-2 with TRBJ2-2; the D is unclear. The V end lost 0 bases, the J end lost 11 bases, and 19 bases lay between the germline ends. The CDR3 runs to 16 residues. Germline CDR1 reads SGHTA; CDR2 reads FQGNSA. The CDR3 protein is CASSLAVGKAFGELFF. The CDR3 DNA is TGTGCCAGCAGCTTAGCAGTAGGGAAAGCCTTTGGAGAGCTGTTTTTT. The whole variable domain, remainder taken from reference TRBV7-2 and TRBJ2-2, is GAGVSQSPSNKVTEKGKDVELRCDPISGHTALYWYRQSLGQGLEFLIYFQGNSAPDKSGLPSDRFSAERTGGSVSTLTIQRTQQEDSAVYLCASSLAVGKAFGELFFGEGSRLTVL.

This clonotype was counted only a few times. The chain recombines TRBV3-1 with TRBJ2-7, with D tentatively TRBD1 or TRBD2 (5 bases each). Trimming took 1 base from V and 4 from J, leaving 8 bases between them. The CDR3 has 13 residues. Germline CDR1 LGHDT, CDR2 YNNKEL (reference sequence). The CDR3 DNA reads as TGTGCCAGCAGCCAAGGGGACGGATACGAGCAGTACGTC. Its translation is CASSQGDGYEQYV.

In this sample, this clonotype turned up many times. The rearrangement uses TRBV7-2 and TRBJ1-5, with D unclear. In germline, CDR1 is SGHTA, CDR2 FQGNSA. V was cut by 3 bases and J by 5 bases, with 8 bases left in between. The CDR3 has 13 amino acids. The CDR3 sequence: CASSFRVDQPQHF. CDR3 coding DNA: TGTGCCAGCAGCTTCCGGGTGGATCAGCCCCAGCATTTT.

In its sample, this clonotype was seen many times. The chain couples TRBV10-3 to TRBJ2-5; D unresolved. Between the trimmed V and J ends, which lost 3 bases and 5 bases, there was a span of 19 bases. The length of the CDR3 is 16 residues. The germline gives CDR1 ENHRY, CDR2 SYGVKD. The CDR3 nucleotides are TGTGCCATCAGTGAAGTCGTGCCACGGAGTGGGGAGACCCAGTACTTC. This codes for CAISEVVPRSGETQYF.

The chain carries TRBV9 and TRBJ2-3; D gene ambiguous. CDR3 length: 16 amino acids. Trimming took off 5 bases at V and 2 bases at J, with 18 bases between the two ends. Looked up from germline, CDR1 is SGDLS and CDR2 is YYNGEE. The CDR3 region has the DNA TGTGCCAGCAGTGTCCGAGGCTCTGGGGACACAGATACGCAGTATTTT. Translation gives CASSVRGSGDTDTQYF.

This clonotype appeared many times. The rearrangement links TRBV20-1 to TRBJ1-4; 7 positions agree with TRBD1. The CDR3 length is 16 residues. J gave up 8 bases and V 2 bases, and 14 bases lay outside the gene matches. Germline loops: CDR1 DFQATT, CDR2 SNEGSKA (reference sequence). The CDR3 reads CSARRRITAGGEKLFF. The CDR3 coding sequence is TGCAGTGCTAGACGTAGAATAACCGCAGGGGGAGAAAAACTGTTTTTT.

This rearrangement joins TRBV4-1 to TRBJ2-7; 7 bases match TRBD2. The CDR3 consists of 14 residues. Germline V gene lookup returns CDR1 MGHRA and CDR2 YSYEKL. Trimming cost V 7 bases and J 4 bases; bases outside gene matches: 10. The CDR3: CASTFTVGGYEQYV. As DNA, the CDR3 is TGCGCCAGCACCTTTACAGTCGGGGGGTACGAGCAGTACGTC.

This clonotype was counted ten times or more. The rearrangement uses TRBV5-1 and TRBJ1-1; no definite D call. The CDR3 spans 12 residues. CDR1 SGHRS and CDR2 YFSETQ come from the germline V gene. Trimming removed 5 bases at V and 0 bases at J, with 5 bases between. For the CDR3, the DNA is TGCGCCAGCAGGGGAATGAACACTGAAGCTTTCTTT. Translation: CASRGMNTEAFF. The whole variable domain, filled in from reference TRBV5-1 and TRBJ1-1, reads KAGVTQTPRYLIKTRGQQVTLSCSPISGHRSVSWYQQTPGQGLQFLFEYFSETQRNKGNFPGRFSGRQFSNSRSEMNVSTLELGDSALYLCASRGMNTEAFFGQGTRLTVV.

This clonotype was seen more than once but under ten times. V usage is TRBV19 and J usage is TRBJ1-2; D remains unclear. The V end was cut by 5 bases, the J end by 8 bases, with 18 bases between. The CDR3 extends over 14 amino acids. The germline V gene has CDR1 LNHDA and CDR2 SQIVND (reference sequence). CDR3 sequence (DNA): TGTGCCAGTAGTTCGCCGTTCCCGGGAGGCGGCTACACCTTC. Translation gives CASSSPFPGGGYTF.

This clonotype has at least ten counts. The chain uses TRBV20-1 and TRBJ1-2, with D possibly matching TRBD1 (6 bases). This CDR3 has 14 amino acids. Per the germline V gene, CDR1 is DFQATT and CDR2 is SNEGSKA (reference sequence). V lost 1 base and J 4 bases, leaving 13 bases between the germline ends. The CDR3 DNA follows: TGCAGTGCTAGAGGAACAGGGATACCCTATGGCTACACCTTC. Translating gives CSARGTGIPYGYTF.

This clonotype was seen repeatedly, ten times or more. This chain uses TRBV4-3 with TRBJ2-7; 8 bases map to TRBD1. The CDR3 sequence is 14 residues long. The junction had 4 bases not matched to a gene; V was cut back by 4 bases and J by 2 bases. Germline CDR1 reads LGHNA; CDR2 reads YSLEER. The CDR3 nucleotides read TGCGCCAGCAGCCCATCCAGGGGGCCCTACGAGCAGTACTTC. Translating gives CASSPSRGPYEQYF.

V is TRBV5-1 and J is TRBJ1-5; D is unclear. The V gene lost 0 bases and the J gene lost 5 bases, with 12 bases spanning the gap. The length of the CDR3 is 15 residues. Germline V CDR1 and CDR2: SGHRS, YFSETQ. In nucleotides, the CDR3 is TGCGCCAGCAGCTTGGAGGGCGCTGAGTATCAGCCCCAGCATTTT. It encodes CASSLEGAEYQPQHF. The full variable domain, its missing parts supplied by reference TRBV5-1 and TRBJ1-5, is KAGVTQTPRYLIKTRGQQVTLSCSPISGHRSVSWYQQTPGQGLQFLFEYFSETQRNKGNFPGRFSGRQFSNSRSEMNVSTLELGDSALYLCASSLEGAEYQPQHFGDGTRLSIL.

This clonotype was seen repeatedly, ten times or more. J is TRBJ1-2 and V is TRBV5-6; tentatively, D is TRBD1 (6 bases). The CDR3 is 12 residues long. Germline V gene data show CDR1 as SGHDT and CDR2 as YYEEEE. With 2 bases removed from V and 12 bases from J, the gap between germline ends came to 14 bases. In nucleotides, the CDR3 is TGTGCCAGCAGCTTTACCCAGGGGCGAGACACCTTC. As protein: CASSFTQGRDTF.

This clonotype turned up a few times. The CDR3 DNA is TGCAGCGCGACGGTTTTGGGTACGCCCACCCAAGAGACCCAGTACTTC. Protein sequence: CSATVLGTPTQETQYF. V gene TRBV29-1 combines with J gene TRBJ2-5; no clear D gene. Trimming shortened V by 7 bases and J by 1 base, and 22 bases separated the two germline ends. The CDR3 extends over 16 amino acids. Germline V gene sequence: CDR1 SQVTM, CDR2 ANQGSEA.

V is TRBV11-2 and J is TRBJ2-2, with 9 bases lining up with TRBD2. The germline CDR1 and CDR2 sequences are SGHAT and FQNNGV. The CDR3 sequence is 17 residues long. Trimming at V came to 5 bases and at J to 2 bases, leaving 9 bases not matched to a gene. The CDR3 bases are TGTGCCAGCAGCCCTAGGGGGCTAGCGGGAAACACCGGGGAGCTGTTTTTT. Protein: CASSPRGLAGNTGELFF.